These 5 T cell receptor beta chains share one sample of origin, sequenced in a study of blood T cells in healthy people across ages. Alongside a J-beta primer mix, a sample-barcoded 5' primer served in a second PCR lasting roughly 6 to 11 cycles. TCRdb re-derived calls from the 5' RACE reads in MiXCR, one entry per CDR3 protein. The repertoire holds around 670,000 distinct CDR3 sequences, approximately 30% seen once, with more than 15% in the top ten. The sequenced sample consisted of blood. The receptor source for this set is a woman older than 75 in good health.

This clonotype appeared many times. The CDR3 DNA follows: TGTGCCAGCAGAGAGACAGGGTACGAGCAGTACTTC. It specifies CASRETGYEQYF. This rearrangement joins TRBV7-8 to TRBJ2-7; TRBD1 aligns across 7 bases. J was trimmed by 4 bases and V by 6 bases; bases with no gene match: 3. Germline V lookup: CDR1 SGHVS, CDR2 FQNEAQ. The CDR3 has 12 residues.

At least ten counts were recorded for this clonotype. The rearrangement uses TRBV7-2 and TRBJ2-7; D gene uncertain. Germline CDR1 is SGHTA and CDR2 is FQGNSA. Between the trimmed V and J ends, which lost 1 base and 2 bases, there was a span of 9 bases. This CDR3 contains 14 residues. The CDR3 region is CASSLEAGPYEQYF. CDR3 sequence (DNA): TGTGCCAGCAGCTTAGAGGCAGGACCCTACGAGCAGTACTTC.

This clonotype occurred a few times. The V gene is TRBV18, the J gene TRBJ1-4; TRBD1 agrees at 8 bases. CDR1 is KGHSH, CDR2 LQKENI, per germline. The CDR3 is made up of 15 amino acids. With V trimmed by 3 bases and J by 6 bases, 6 bases remained unmatched. CDR3 sequence: CASSPRGQGYEKLFF. The CDR3 bases are TGTGCCAGCTCACCCCGAGGACAGGGATATGAAAAACTGTTTTTT.

This clonotype came up a few times. This clone may be a read error of a much larger clone one base away. This chain joins TRBV7-2 and TRBJ2-1; 7 bases map to TRBD2. The J call may be wrong; the DNA end is better matched by TRBJ2-7. The length of the CDR3 is 16 residues. Germline lookup yields CDR1 SGHTA and CDR2 FQGNSA. CDR3: CASSLVRGGSYNEQYF. DNA of the CDR3: TGTGCCAGCAGCTTAGTGCGCGGGGGTTCCTACAATGAGCAGTACTTC.

Ten or more counts support this clonotype. The CDR3 DNA reads TGTGCCAGCAGCCCCAGGGGGGGGGAGACCCAGTACTTC. Its protein is CASSPRGGETQYF. J is TRBJ2-5 and V is TRBV7-2; D possibly uses TRBD1 or TRBD2 (7 bases each). V lost 5 bases and J 5 bases, leaving 12 bases between the germline ends. There are 13 residues in the CDR3. Germline CDR1 SGHTA, CDR2 FQGNSA.